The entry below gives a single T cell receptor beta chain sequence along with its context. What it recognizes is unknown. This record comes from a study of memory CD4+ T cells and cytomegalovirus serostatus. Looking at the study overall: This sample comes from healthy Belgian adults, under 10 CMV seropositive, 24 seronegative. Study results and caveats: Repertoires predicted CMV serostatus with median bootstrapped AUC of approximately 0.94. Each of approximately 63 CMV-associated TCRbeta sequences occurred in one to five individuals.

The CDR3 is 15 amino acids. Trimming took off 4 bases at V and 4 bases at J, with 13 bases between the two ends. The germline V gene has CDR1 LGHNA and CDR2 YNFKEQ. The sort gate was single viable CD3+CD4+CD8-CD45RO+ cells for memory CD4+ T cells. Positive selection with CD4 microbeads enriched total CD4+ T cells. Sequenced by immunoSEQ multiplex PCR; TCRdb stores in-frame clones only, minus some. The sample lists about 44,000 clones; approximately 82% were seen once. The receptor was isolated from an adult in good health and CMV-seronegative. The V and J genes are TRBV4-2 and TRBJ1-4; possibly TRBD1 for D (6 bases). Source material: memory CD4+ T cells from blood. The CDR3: CASSPQGAGNEKLFF. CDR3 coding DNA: TGTGCCAGCAGCCCACAGGGAGCAGGTAATGAAAAACTGTTTTTT.